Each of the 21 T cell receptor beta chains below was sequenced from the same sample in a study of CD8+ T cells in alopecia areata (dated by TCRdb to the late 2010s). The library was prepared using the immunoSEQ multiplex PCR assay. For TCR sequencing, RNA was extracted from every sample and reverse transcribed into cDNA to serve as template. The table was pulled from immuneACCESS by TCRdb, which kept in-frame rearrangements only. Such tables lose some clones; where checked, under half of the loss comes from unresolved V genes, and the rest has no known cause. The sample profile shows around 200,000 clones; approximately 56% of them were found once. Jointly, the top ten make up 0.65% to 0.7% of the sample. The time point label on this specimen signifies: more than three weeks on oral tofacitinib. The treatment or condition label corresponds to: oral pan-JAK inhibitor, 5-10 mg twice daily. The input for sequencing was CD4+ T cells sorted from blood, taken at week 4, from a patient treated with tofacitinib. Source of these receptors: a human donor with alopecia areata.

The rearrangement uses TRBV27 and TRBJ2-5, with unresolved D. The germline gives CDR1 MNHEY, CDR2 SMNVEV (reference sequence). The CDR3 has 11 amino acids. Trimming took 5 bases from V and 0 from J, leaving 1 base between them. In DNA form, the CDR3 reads TGTGCCAGCAGTCACCAAGAGACCCAGTACTTC. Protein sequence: CASSHQETQYF.

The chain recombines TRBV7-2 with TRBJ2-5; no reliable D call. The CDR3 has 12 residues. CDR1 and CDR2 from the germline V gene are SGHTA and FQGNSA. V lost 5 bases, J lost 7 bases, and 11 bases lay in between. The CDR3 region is CASSSPLGTQYF. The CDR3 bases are TGTGCCAGCAGCAGCCCTTTGGGGACCCAGTACTTC.

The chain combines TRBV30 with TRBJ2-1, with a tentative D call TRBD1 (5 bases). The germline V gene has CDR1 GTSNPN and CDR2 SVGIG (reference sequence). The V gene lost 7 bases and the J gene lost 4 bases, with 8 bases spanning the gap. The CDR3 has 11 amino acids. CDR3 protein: CALGLYNEQFF. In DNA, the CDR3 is TGTGCCTTGGGGCTATACAATGAGCAGTTCTTC.

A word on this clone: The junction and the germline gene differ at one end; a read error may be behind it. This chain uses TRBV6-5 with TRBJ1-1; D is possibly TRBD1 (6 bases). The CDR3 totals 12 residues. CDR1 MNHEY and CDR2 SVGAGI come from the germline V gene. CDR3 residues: CASSLQGTETFF. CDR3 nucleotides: TGTGCCAGCAGTCTACAGGGCACTGAAACTTTCTTT.

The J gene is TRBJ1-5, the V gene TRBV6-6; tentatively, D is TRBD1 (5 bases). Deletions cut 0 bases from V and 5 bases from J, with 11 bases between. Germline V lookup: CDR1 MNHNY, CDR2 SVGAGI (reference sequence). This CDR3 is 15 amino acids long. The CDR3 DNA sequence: TGTGCCAGCAGTTACTCGAGTGGAGGGGATCAGCCCCAGCATTTT. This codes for CASSYSSGGDQPQHF.

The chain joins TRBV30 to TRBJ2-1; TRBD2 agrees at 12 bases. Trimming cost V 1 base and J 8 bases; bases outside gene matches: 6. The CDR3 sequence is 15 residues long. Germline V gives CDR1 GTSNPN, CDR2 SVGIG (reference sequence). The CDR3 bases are TGTGCCTGGAGTGGACTAGCGGGAGTAGGAGATGAGCAGTTCTTC. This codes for CAWSGLAGVGDEQFF.

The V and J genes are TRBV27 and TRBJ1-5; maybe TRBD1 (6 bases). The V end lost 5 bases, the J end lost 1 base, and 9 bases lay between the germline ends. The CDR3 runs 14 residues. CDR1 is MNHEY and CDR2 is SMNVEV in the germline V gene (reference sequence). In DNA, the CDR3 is TGTGCCAGCAGTAGGGGGGGGAGCAATCAGCCCCAGCATTTT. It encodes CASSRGGSNQPQHF.

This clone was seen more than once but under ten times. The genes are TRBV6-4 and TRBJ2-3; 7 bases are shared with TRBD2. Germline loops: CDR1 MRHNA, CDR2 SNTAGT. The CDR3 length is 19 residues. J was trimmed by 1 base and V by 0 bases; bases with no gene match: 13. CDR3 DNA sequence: TGTGCCAGCAGTGACTCGAAATTAGTGCGTCTAGCGGGCACAGATACGCAGTATTTT. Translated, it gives CASSDSKLVRLAGTDTQYF.

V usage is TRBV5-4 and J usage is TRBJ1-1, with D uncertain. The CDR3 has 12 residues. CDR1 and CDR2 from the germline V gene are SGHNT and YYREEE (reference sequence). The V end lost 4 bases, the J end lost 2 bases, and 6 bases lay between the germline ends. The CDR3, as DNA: TGTGCCAGCAGCCCACAAAACACTGAAGCTTTCTTT. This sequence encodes CASSPQNTEAFF. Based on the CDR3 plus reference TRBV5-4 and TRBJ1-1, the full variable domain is ETGVTQSPTHLIKTRGQQVTLRCSSQSGHNTVSWYQQALGQGPQFIFQYYREEENGRGNFPPRFSGLQFPNYSSELNVNALELDDSALYLCASSPQNTEAFFGQGTRLTVV.

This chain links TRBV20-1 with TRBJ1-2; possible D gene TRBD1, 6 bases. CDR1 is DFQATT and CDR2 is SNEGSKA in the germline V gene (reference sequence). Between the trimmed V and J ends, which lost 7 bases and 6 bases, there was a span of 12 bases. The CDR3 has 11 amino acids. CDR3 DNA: TGCAGTGTGTCCAGGGGCGATGGCTACACCTTC. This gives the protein CSVSRGDGYTF.

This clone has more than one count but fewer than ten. The CDR3 loop is CASSPDRPTLVGELFF. DNA of the CDR3: TGTGCCAGCAGCCCGGACAGACCGACCCTTGTGGGGGAGCTGTTTTTT. The chain has TRBV5-6 and TRBJ2-2; tentative D call: TRBD1 (6 bases). V shed 4 bases and J shed 8 bases, with 21 bases lying between them. This CDR3 spans 16 amino acids. In germline, CDR1 is SGHDT, CDR2 YYEEEE.

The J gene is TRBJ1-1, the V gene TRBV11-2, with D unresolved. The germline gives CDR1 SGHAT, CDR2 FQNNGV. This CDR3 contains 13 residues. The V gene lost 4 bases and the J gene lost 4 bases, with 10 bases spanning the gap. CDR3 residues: CASSSRPSTEAFF. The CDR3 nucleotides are TGTGCCAGCAGCTCGCGGCCAAGCACTGAAGCTTTCTTT.

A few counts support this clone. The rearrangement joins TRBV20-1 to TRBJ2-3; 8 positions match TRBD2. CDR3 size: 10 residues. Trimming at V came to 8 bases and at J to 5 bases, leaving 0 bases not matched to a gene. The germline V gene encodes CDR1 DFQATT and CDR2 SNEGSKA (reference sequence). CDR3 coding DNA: TGCAGTCTAGCGGGAGATACGCAGTATTTT. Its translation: CSLAGDTQYF.

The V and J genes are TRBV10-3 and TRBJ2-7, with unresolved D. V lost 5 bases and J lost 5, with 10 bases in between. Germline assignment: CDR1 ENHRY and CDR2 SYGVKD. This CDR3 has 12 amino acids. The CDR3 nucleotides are TGTGCCATCAGTTCTGGTGGAAACGAGCAGTACTTC. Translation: CAISSGGNEQYF.

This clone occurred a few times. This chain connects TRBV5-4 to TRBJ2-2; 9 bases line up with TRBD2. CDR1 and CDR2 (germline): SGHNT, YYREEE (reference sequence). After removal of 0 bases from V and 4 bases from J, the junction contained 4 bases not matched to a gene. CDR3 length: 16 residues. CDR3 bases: TGTGCCAGCAGCTTGGCGTTAGCGGGAGCCACCGGGGAGCTGTTTTTT. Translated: CASSLALAGATGELFF.

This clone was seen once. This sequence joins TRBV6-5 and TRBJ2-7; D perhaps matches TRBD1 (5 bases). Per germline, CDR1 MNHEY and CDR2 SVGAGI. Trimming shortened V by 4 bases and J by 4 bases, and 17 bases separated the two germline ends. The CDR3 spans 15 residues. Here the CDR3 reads CASSLQGGGSYEQYF. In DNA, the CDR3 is TGTGCCAGCAGTTTGCAGGGTGGTGGATCGTACGAGCAGTACTTC.

CDR3 nucleotides: TGTGCCACCAGCAGAGATTCATCGGGACAGGGCTTCAATCAGCCCCAGCATTTT. Protein: CATSRDSSGQGFNQPQHF. This chain links TRBV15 with TRBJ1-5; 9 bases line up with TRBD1. Per germline, CDR1 LNHNV and CDR2 YYDKDF (reference sequence). The ends lost 0 bases at V and 3 bases at J; junction bases unmatched: 9. The CDR3 spans 18 residues. The full variable domain, completed using reference TRBV15 and TRBJ1-5, is DAMVIQNPRYQVTQFGKPVTLSCSQTLNHNVMYWYQQKSSQAPKLLFHYYDKDFNNEADTPDNFQSRRPNTSFCFLDIRSPGLGDTAMYLCATSRDSSGQGFNQPQHFGDGTRLSIL.

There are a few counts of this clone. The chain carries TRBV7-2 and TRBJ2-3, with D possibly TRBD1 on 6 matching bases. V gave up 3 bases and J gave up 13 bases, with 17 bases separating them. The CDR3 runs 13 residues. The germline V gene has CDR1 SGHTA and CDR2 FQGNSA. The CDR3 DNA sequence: TGTGCCAGCAGCTTGAGGACAGCCCTCGACGAGTATTTT. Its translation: CASSLRTALDEYF. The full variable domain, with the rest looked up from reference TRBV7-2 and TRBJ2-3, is GAGVSQSPSNKVTEKGKDVELRCDPISGHTALYWYRQSLGQGLEFLIYFQGNSAPDKSGLPSDRFSAERTGGSVSTLTIQRTQQEDSAVYLCASSLRTALDEYFGPGTRLTVL.

The CDR3 protein is CASSRVGTGGDTQYF. CDR3 coding DNA: TGTGCCAGCAGCCGCGTCGGGACAGGAGGAGATACGCAGTATTTT. The chain uses TRBV5-4 and TRBJ2-3; 8 nucleotides agree with TRBD1. CDR3 length: 15 amino acids. Germline V gene sequence: CDR1 SGHNT, CDR2 YYREEE (reference sequence). V was pared by 4 bases and J by 5 bases, with 9 bases of the junction left unmatched.

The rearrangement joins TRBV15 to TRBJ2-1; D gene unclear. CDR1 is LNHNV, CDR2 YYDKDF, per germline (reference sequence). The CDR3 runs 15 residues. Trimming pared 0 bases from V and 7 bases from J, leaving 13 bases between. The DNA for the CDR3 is TGTGCCACCAGCAGAGATTCGGGCAGTAGGAATGAGCAGTTCTTC. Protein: CATSRDSGSRNEQFF.

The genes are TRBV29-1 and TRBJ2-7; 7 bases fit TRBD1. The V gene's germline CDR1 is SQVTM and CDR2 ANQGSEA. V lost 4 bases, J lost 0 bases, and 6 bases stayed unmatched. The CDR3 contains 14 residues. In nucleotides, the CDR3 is TGCAGCGTTGCAAAGGGGGCGAGCTCCTACGAGCAGTACTTC. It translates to CSVAKGASSYEQYF.